Listed below are T cell receptor beta chains from one sample, sequenced in a study of beta chain features in type 1 diabetes. Measured with immunoSEQ multiplex PCR; TCRdb has only the in-frame clones, and not every one. The data contain over 90,000 clones, over 25% of them singletons. The sequencing input was central memory CD4+ T cells from blood. The receptor set was obtained from a woman between 18 and 29 years old with type 1 diabetes. CDR3s include the opening cysteine and the closing phenylalanine or tryptophan. D genes are given only for firm matches. Some rows mark clone size as missing; the rest say once, few, many or name a class of expanded clone.

j_call d_call cdr3_length clone_size v_call cdr3_aa cdr3_nt
TRBJ2-6 . 13 . TRBV27 CASRRTGANVLTF TGTGCCAGCAGGCGAACTGGGGCCAACGTCCTGACTTTC
TRBJ2-1 TRBD2 16 few TRBV27 CASSRATSGSHNEQFF TGTGCCAGCAGCCGCGCTACTAGCGGGAGCCACAATGAGCAGTTCTTC
TRBJ1-1 . 12 . TRBV2 CASSRHFTEAFF TGTGCCAGCAGTAGACATTTTACTGAAGCTTTCTTT
TRBJ2-5 . 17 few TRBV5-1 CASSLAVGGFVQETQYF TGCGCCAGCAGCTTGGCCGTCGGAGGGTTCGTCCAAGAGACCCAGTACTTC
TRBJ2-7 . 14 . TRBV7-9 CASSLSAQSYEQYF TGTGCCAGCAGCTTAAGCGCCCAGTCCTACGAGCAGTACTTC
TRBJ2-3 TRBD1 16 . TRBV5-1 CASSRTGGEGTDTQYF TGCGCCAGCAGCAGGACAGGGGGCGAGGGCACAGATACGCAGTATTTT
TRBJ2-7 . 14 few TRBV18 CASSPRPGVGEQYF TGTGCCAGCTCACCGAGACCGGGAGTGGGCGAGCAGTACTTC
TRBJ2-5 . 13 few TRBV10-3 CAISGLEVETQYF TGTGCCATCAGTGGTCTAGAAGTAGAGACCCAGTACTTC
TRBJ2-2 TRBD1 17 . TRBV13 CASSFLLGQMNTGELFF TGTGCCAGCAGCTTCCTTTTGGGACAGATGAACACCGGGGAGCTGTTTTTT
TRBJ2-1 TRBD2 16 few TRBV5-1 CASSLGLAGSYNEQFF TGCGCCAGCAGCTTGGGACTAGCGGGGTCCTACAATGAGCAGTTCTTC
TRBJ2-4 . 15 once TRBV28 CASQSGQLAKNIQYF TGTGCCAGCCAATCCGGACAGTTAGCCAAAAACATTCAGTACTTC
TRBJ2-3 . 13 few TRBV19 CASPRDSTDTQYF TGTGCCAGCCCTCGGGACTCTACAGATACGCAGTATTTT
TRBJ2-2 . 14 . TRBV11-2 CASSLDRNTGELFF TGTGCCAGCAGCTTAGATAGGAACACCGGGGAGCTGTTTTTT
TRBJ2-6 TRBD2 20 . TRBV4-1 CASSQTPGTSGRAGANVLTF TGCGCCAGCAGCCAAACCCCCGGGACTAGCGGGAGAGCAGGGGCCAACGTCCTGACTTTC
TRBJ2-5 . 14 . TRBV6-5 CASTDQVGAETQYF TGTGCCAGCACGGATCAGGTTGGGGCTGAGACCCAGTACTTC
TRBJ1-1 . 12 few TRBV6-6 CASSSRTEEAFF TGTGCCAGCAGTTCACGGACAGAGGAAGCTTTCTTT
TRBJ1-4 TRBD1 15 . TRBV9 CASSAPGTGFEKLFF TGTGCCAGCAGCGCCCCCGGGACAGGATTTGAAAAACTGTTTTTT
TRBJ2-3 . 16 . TRBV5-1 CASRGNRSPSTDTQYF TGCGCCAGCAGGGGGAACAGGAGTCCTAGCACAGATACGCAGTATTTT
TRBJ2-1 TRBD2 17 . TRBV28 CASSPGLAGGPYNEQFF TGTGCCAGCAGCCCGGGACTAGCGGGAGGACCCTACAATGAGCAGTTCTTC
TRBJ2-1 . 13 . TRBV29-1 CSVVFGGGVEQFF TGCAGCGTTGTCTTTGGAGGGGGGGTTGAGCAGTTCTTC
TRBJ2-7 TRBD2 14 . TRBV7-3 CASSFTAGVSEQYF TGTGCCAGCAGCTTTACGGCGGGAGTGAGCGAGCAGTACTTC
TRBJ1-2 TRBD1 15 . TRBV28 CASSSGRQGRYGYTF TGTGCCAGCAGTTCCGGCCGACAGGGGCGATATGGCTACACCTTC
TRBJ1-3 . 16 . TRBV4-3 CASSQDWADYGNTIYF TGCGCCAGCAGCCAAGATTGGGCAGATTATGGAAACACCATATATTTT
TRBJ2-7 TRBD1 14 . TRBV25-1 CASSPGQGAYEQYF TGTGCCAGCAGTCCCGGACAGGGCGCCTACGAGCAGTACTTC
TRBJ2-1 . 14 . TRBV30 CAWSRGGIYNEQFF TGTGCCTGGAGTCGGGGCGGGATTTACAATGAGCAGTTCTTC
TRBJ2-4 TRBD1 16 many TRBV28 CASSLGTARAKNIQYF TGTGCCAGCAGTTTAGGGACAGCGAGAGCCAAAAACATTCAGTACTTC
TRBJ2-7 TRBD1 15 few TRBV5-1 CASSLVQGARNEQYF TGCGCCAGCAGCTTGGTACAGGGGGCGCGGAACGAGCAGTACTTC
TRBJ2-1 TRBD2 13 . TRBV30 CAWKGLAGGEQFF TGTGCCTGGAAAGGACTAGCGGGTGGCGAGCAGTTCTTC
TRBJ2-1 . 14 . TRBV2 CASSVHRDQNEQFF TGTGCCAGCAGCGTCCACAGGGATCAGAATGAGCAGTTCTTC
TRBJ2-7 TRBD1 15 . TRBV7-9 CASSFRGQGADEQYF TGTGCCAGCAGCTTCCGGGGACAGGGGGCAGACGAGCAGTACTTC
TRBJ1-4 . 14 . TRBV11-2 CASSTGLIYEKLFF TGTGCCAGCAGCACAGGGCTGATATATGAAAAACTGTTTTTT
TRBJ1-5 TRBD1 18 medium-sized TRBV18 CASSRDMPGTGVSQPQHF TGTGCCAGCTCACGCGACATGCCCGGGACAGGGGTAAGTCAGCCCCAGCATTTT
TRBJ1-2 TRBD1 15 . TRBV7-9 CASSPGQDLFYGYTF TGTGCCAGCAGCCCCGGACAGGACCTTTTCTATGGCTACACCTTC
TRBJ2-1 TRBD2 15 . TRBV27 CASNPDHSSGSEQFF TGTGCCAGCAACCCTGACCACTCTAGCGGGAGTGAGCAGTTCTTC
TRBJ2-1 . 17 . TRBV11-2 CASSLDPHASSYNEQFF TGTGCCAGCAGCTTAGATCCCCATGCTAGCTCCTACAATGAGCAGTTCTTC
TRBJ1-5 . 15 . TRBV10-3 CAISERQGGEQPQHF TGTGCCATCAGTGAGCGGCAGGGCGGGGAACAGCCCCAGCATTTT
TRBJ2-5 TRBD1 13 . TRBV18 CASLQGMEETQYF TGTGCCAGCTTACAGGGGATGGAAGAGACCCAGTACTTC
TRBJ2-3 . 13 few TRBV11-3 CASSLQGADTQYF TGTGCCAGCAGCTTACAGGGTGCAGATACGCAGTATTTT
TRBJ2-6 . 15 . TRBV10-3 CAISEGESGANVLTF TGTGCCATCAGTGAAGGGGAATCTGGGGCCAACGTCCTGACTTTC
TRBJ2-1 TRBD2 15 few TRBV6-1 CASKTSGTYYNEQFF TGTGCCAGCAAGACTAGCGGGACCTACTACAATGAGCAGTTCTTC
TRBJ1-4 . 14 . TRBV5-6 CASSLGQAIEKLFF TGTGCCAGCAGCTTGGGGCAGGCGATTGAAAAACTGTTTTTT
TRBJ1-2 . 15 . TRBV13 CASSFSRLSVDGYTF TGTGCCAGCAGCTTTTCCCGATTGTCCGTAGATGGCTACACCTTC
TRBJ2-3 TRBD2 17 . TRBV5-4 CASSPPPSGRSTDTQYF TGTGCCAGCAGCCCACCCCCTAGCGGGAGAAGCACAGATACGCAGTATTTT
TRBJ2-3 . 14 . TRBV11-3 CASSPGGGTDTQYF TGTGCCAGCAGCCCTGGCGGAGGCACAGATACGCAGTATTTT
TRBJ2-5 TRBD2 15 few TRBV5-4 CASSLREGFRETQYF TGTGCCAGCAGCTTACGGGAGGGCTTCCGAGAGACCCAGTACTTC
TRBJ2-1 TRBD2 15 . TRBV5-1 CASSLAPGLLNEQFF TGCGCCAGCAGCTTGGCCCCGGGACTACTCAATGAGCAGTTCTTC
TRBJ2-1 TRBD2 12 . TRBV28 CAGRTSREGGVF TGTGCCGGCAGGACCTCCCGGGAGGGCGGAGTCTTC
TRBJ1-1 . 15 . TRBV30 CAWSSSDRPNTEAFF TGTGCCTGGAGTTCTTCCGACAGGCCGAACACTGAAGCTTTCTTT
TRBJ2-1 . 13 . TRBV7-2 CASSTNARNEQFF TGTGCCAGCAGCACGAACGCGAGAAATGAGCAGTTCTTC